Below are 5 T cell receptor beta chains sequenced from a single sample in a study of control samples from healthy donors and cancer patients. Produced via immunoSEQ multiplex PCR; TCRdb's table is partial and in-frame only. The sample holds about 120,000 clones, roughly nine tenths seen once. The sample comprised blood. All receptors come from a man aged 18 to 29 in good health.

The rearrangement uses TRBV7-9 and TRBJ2-7; no firm D call. Between the trimmed V and J ends, which lost 1 base and 8 bases, there was a span of 12 bases. Germline V gene lookup returns CDR1 SEHNR and CDR2 FQNEAQ (reference sequence). The CDR3 consists of 13 residues. The CDR3, as DNA: TGTGCCAGCAGCTTAGTCCCAGACCGGAAGCAGTACTTC. Protein: CASSLVPDRKQYF.

J is TRBJ2-1 and V is TRBV11-3; D call uncertain. The CDR3 runs to 13 residues. The germline V and J ends were trimmed by 5 bases and 6 bases, with 11 bases remaining between them. Germline V CDR1 and CDR2: SGHNT, YENEEA. CDR3 nucleotides: TGTGCCAGCAGCCTTTCCCCAAGCAATGAGCAGTTCTTC. Its translation is CASSLSPSNEQFF.

This chain links TRBV2 with TRBJ2-1, with D unresolved. Between the trimmed V and J ends, which lost 6 bases and 0 bases, there was a span of 12 bases. Germline assignment: CDR1 SNHLY and CDR2 FYNNEI. The CDR3 spans 15 residues. The CDR3 is CASSPRASSYNEQFF. CDR3 nucleotides: TGTGCCAGCAGCCCCCGTGCTAGCTCCTACAATGAGCAGTTCTTC.

V usage is TRBV9 and J usage is TRBJ2-7; TRBD1 agrees at 8 bases. Germline V gene sequence: CDR1 SGDLS, CDR2 YYNGEE. V lost 2 bases and J lost 5; bases outside the gene matches: 9. The CDR3 covers 15 residues. CDR3: CASSVGHRGQDEQYF. In DNA, the CDR3 is TGTGCCAGCAGCGTGGGGCATCGGGGACAGGACGAGCAGTACTTC. Together with reference TRBV9 and TRBJ2-7, the CDR3 gives the full variable domain: DSGVTQTPKHLITATGQRVTLRCSPRSGDLSVYWYQQSLDQGLQFLIQYYNGEERAKGNILERFSAQQFPDLHSELNLSSLELGDSALYFCASSVGHRGQDEQYFGPGTRLTVT.

This clone showed up just a few times. J is TRBJ1-2 and V is TRBV28, with D possibly TRBD1 on 6 matching bases. The CDR3 totals 13 residues. The V end lost 10 bases, the J end lost 10 bases, and 22 bases lay between the germline ends. The V gene's germline CDR1 is MDHEN and CDR2 SYDVKM. DNA for the CDR3: TGTGCCACCTACAACACAGGGTATGGGTACTACACCTTC. Its protein is CATYNTGYGYYTF.